Reported below is one T cell receptor (beta chain). This entry comes from a study of cytomegalovirus exposure and HLA in healthy donors. Primers included in the PCR were 60 Vbeta and 13 Jbeta primers. Here immunoSEQ multiplex PCR was the method, and the copy in TCRdb shows in-frame clones only, minus some. The repertoire holds around 180,000 clones, more than 75% seen once, with less than 0.3% in the top ten. This clonotype was sampled from a girl in the first two years of life in good health and CMV-seronegative. The sequencing input was PBMCs.

The chain's CDR3 is CASSLDGFYGYTF. The CDR3 DNA follows: TGTGCCAGCAGCCTAGACGGGTTCTATGGCTACACCTTC. The chain recombines TRBV25-1 with TRBJ1-2; unclear D gene. Germline CDR1 is MGHDK and CDR2 is SYGVNS. This CDR3 spans 13 amino acids. Trimming left V 6 bases short and J 4 bases short, with 12 bases between.